Here is one T cell receptor beta chain with its context. The data originate from a study of lymphopenia after photon versus proton radiotherapy. Sequencing used immunoSEQ multiplex PCR; TCRdb keeps in-frame clones, though not all of them. The sample contains 17,000 or so clones, about 88% of which appear only once. The source material was peripheral blood, sampled from a patient treated with proton-based radiotherapy. The TCR sequence derives from a man aged 70 or older with pancreatic cancer.

The CDR3 loop reads CASSLSPGLAGVYENIQYF. The CDR3 DNA reads TGTGCCAGCAGCTTAAGCCCGGGACTAGCGGGAGTTTATGAAAACATTCAGTACTTC. The chain has TRBV7-3 and TRBJ2-4; TRBD2 matches 14 bases. The ends lost 1 base at V and 5 bases at J; junction bases unmatched: 10. There are 19 residues in the CDR3. Per the germline V gene, CDR1 is SGHTA and CDR2 is FQGTGA.